One and the same sample provided the 28 T cell receptor beta chains below, sequenced in a study of human T cells and chemical hapten exposure (dated by TCRdb to about 2021). The library was produced with RACE. TCRdb records NextSeq 500 as the sequencer. TCRdb redid the processing of the public reads, applying fastp at Q25 and MiXCR, and retained in-frame beta chains. Rows with a matching CDR3 protein are joined into one entry that keeps the most common DNA and genes. The sample profile shows 150,000 to 200,000 distinct CDR3 sequences; around a quarter of them were found once. Roughly 2% of the sample belongs to the ten largest clones. The meaning of the sample's time point label: patch test 3, about 24 weeks after DPC sensitization. The treatment or condition label corresponds to: therapeutic diphenylcyclopropenone sensitization with weekly scalp DPC. The sequences come from whole blood, collected in connection with sensitization to the hapten diphenylcyclopropenone (DPC). The receptors shown here come from a young woman with alopecia areata. Some clones in this sample may be carry-over from other donors' samples.

The V gene is TRBV6-5, the J gene TRBJ2-1; D may correspond to TRBD1 or TRBD2 (5 bases each). Germline V CDR1 and CDR2: MNHEY, SVGAGI. Trimming took off 3 bases at V and 6 bases at J, with 15 bases between the two ends. This CDR3 has 15 amino acids. The CDR3 loop is CASSYLRGQVNEQFF. The CDR3 DNA is TGTGCCAGCAGTTATCTGAGGGGCCAAGTCAATGAGCAGTTCTTC.

The chain links TRBV12-3 or TRBV12-4 to TRBJ2-3; D not resolved. V was shortened by 0 bases and J by 0 bases, with 16 bases between the two germline ends. This CDR3 spans 18 amino acids. The CDR3 sequence is CASSLAVLDGHSTDTQYF. CDR3 in DNA: TGTGCCAGCAGTTTAGCGGTATTGGACGGCCATAGCACAGATACGCAGTATTTT.

This clonotype was picked up a small number of times. The chain links TRBV27 to TRBJ1-4; the D gene is possibly TRBD1 (6 bases). The ends were cut back, 6 bases at V and 7 bases at J, with 15 bases in the middle. Germline V gene data show CDR1 as MNHEY and CDR2 as SMNVEV (reference sequence). CDR3 length: 14 amino acids. The CDR3 reads CASSVTGRREKLFF. DNA of the CDR3: TGTGCCAGCAGCGTAACAGGGAGGCGTGAAAAACTGTTTTTT. Variable domain in full (rest from reference TRBV27 and TRBJ1-4): EAQVTQNPRYLITVTGKKLTVTCSQNMNHEYMSWYRQDPGLGLRQIYYSMNVEVTDKGDVPEGYKVSRKEKRNFPLILESPSPNQTSLYFCASSVTGRREKLFFGSGTQLSVL.

J is TRBJ1-4 and V is TRBV11-2, with D unresolved. The ends were cut back, 2 bases at V and 4 bases at J, with 14 bases in the middle. CDR3 length equals 16 residues. The germline V gene has CDR1 SGHAT and CDR2 FQNNGV. CDR3 nucleotide sequence: TGTGCCAGCAGCTTAACCCAGGCAACCTATAATGAAAAACTGTTTTTT. Translated: CASSLTQATYNEKLFF.

This clonotype was detected ten times or more. The DNA of the CDR3 is TGTGCCAGCAGTGATCCTCCGAGCGGACGTGACACAGATACGCAGTATTTT. Translation gives CASSDPPSGRDTDTQYF. The chain joins TRBV25-1 to TRBJ2-3, with a tentative D call TRBD2 (5 bases). Deletions cut 3 bases from V and 2 bases from J, with 18 bases between. The germline gives CDR1 MGHDK, CDR2 SYGVNS. The CDR3 totals 17 residues.

The chain uses TRBV7-2 and TRBJ2-7, with D perhaps matching TRBD1 (6 bases). Germline assignment: CDR1 SGHTA and CDR2 FQGNSA. The CDR3 covers 13 residues. V lost 10 bases, J lost 6 bases, and 19 bases lay in between. The CDR3 is CATRDNGPREQYF. The DNA for the CDR3 is TGTGCCACCAGGGACAACGGGCCCCGCGAGCAGTACTTC.

In this sample, this clonotype turned up a few times. The chain uses TRBV12-3 or TRBV12-4 and TRBJ2-2; weak D call: TRBD1 (5 bases). V lost 1 base, J lost 4 bases, and 7 bases lay in between. The CDR3 is 14 residues long. CDR3 sequence: CASSLGTITGELFF. The CDR3 DNA is TGTGCCAGCAGTTTAGGGACAATCACCGGGGAGCTGTTTTTT.

This clonotype was detected only once. This rearrangement joins TRBV20-1 to TRBJ1-1; D perhaps matches TRBD1 (5 bases). The CDR3 is made up of 14 amino acids. Germline V lookup: CDR1 DFQATT, CDR2 SNEGSKA (reference sequence). V was trimmed by 3 bases and J by 5 bases, leaving 16 bases between them. CDR3 loop: CSARSTSGTTEAFF. CDR3 sequence (DNA): TGCAGTGCTAGGTCGACCTCCGGGACGACTGAAGCTTTCTTT.

This chain joins TRBV20-1 and TRBJ2-3, with D perhaps TRBD2 (5 bases). Trimming took off 0 bases at V and 6 bases at J, with 13 bases between the two ends. Per the germline V gene, CDR1 is DFQATT and CDR2 is SNEGSKA (reference sequence). This CDR3 has 14 amino acids. The CDR3 spells CSARDLFPGDTQYF. In DNA form, the CDR3 reads TGCAGTGCTAGAGACCTCTTTCCGGGGGATACGCAGTATTTT.

The gene calls are TRBV7-2 and TRBJ1-2; a weak D match, TRBD1 (6 bases). V lost 5 bases, J lost 0 bases, and 13 bases lay in between. The CDR3 runs 15 residues. Germline-derived CDR1 and CDR2 are SGHTA and FQGNSA. DNA for the CDR3: TGTGCCAGCAGCCCATCGGACAGTACTAACTATGGCTACACCTTC. This encodes CASSPSDSTNYGYTF. The whole variable domain, filled in from reference TRBV7-2 and TRBJ1-2, reads GAGVSQSPSNKVTEKGKDVELRCDPISGHTALYWYRQSLGQGLEFLIYFQGNSAPDKSGLPSDRFSAERTGGSVSTLTIQRTQQEDSAVYLCASSPSDSTNYGYTFGSGTRLTVV.

The CDR3 DNA sequence: TGTGCCAGCAGCCAAGAGGGGGATAGCAATCAGCCCCAGCATTTT. It is translated as CASSQEGDSNQPQHF. V is TRBV4-2 and J is TRBJ1-5; perhaps TRBD1 as D (5 bases). The V gene lost 0 bases and the J gene lost 0 bases, with 6 bases spanning the gap. The CDR3 has 15 amino acids. The germline V gene has CDR1 LGHNA and CDR2 YNFKEQ.

The rearrangement links TRBV30 to TRBJ1-2; 8 positions match TRBD1. This CDR3 spans 16 amino acids. Germline CDR1 and CDR2: GTSNPN and SVGIG (reference sequence). Unmatched junction bases numbered 18, after V lost 5 bases and J lost 7 bases. In nucleotides, the CDR3 is TGTGCCTGGGTTTCGGGCAGGGGGCACTCGGCTCCTGGCTACACCTTC. This encodes CAWVSGRGHSAPGYTF.

This clonotype was observed a few times. The chain carries TRBV29-1 and TRBJ2-1; 10 nucleotides agree with TRBD1. This CDR3 is 13 amino acids long. Germline-derived CDR1 and CDR2 are SQVTM and ANQGSEA. J lost 5 bases, V lost 6 bases, and 4 bases had no gene match. This CDR3 reads CSVKDRGDNEQFF. Written as DNA, the CDR3 is TGCAGCGTGAAGGACAGGGGGGACAATGAGCAGTTCTTC.

This chain uses TRBV9 with TRBJ2-7; the match to TRBD2 covers 12 bases. CDR1 and CDR2 (germline): SGDLS, YYNGEE. The V segment lost 2 bases and the J segment 0 bases; nucleotides outside the gene matches: 9. The CDR3 runs 18 residues. The CDR3 DNA reads TGTGCCAGCAGCGTCGGACTAGCGGGGCGAAAAAACTCCTACGAGCAGTACTTC. Its protein product is CASSVGLAGRKNSYEQYF.

The rearrangement joins TRBV5-1 to TRBJ2-1; D is unclear. Trimming took 0 bases from V and 0 from J, leaving 10 bases between them. CDR3 length: 16 residues. Germline lookup yields CDR1 SGHRS and CDR2 YFSETQ. Here the CDR3 reads CASSLAPKSSYNEQFF. The CDR3 DNA sequence: TGCGCCAGCAGCTTGGCCCCCAAGAGCTCCTACAATGAGCAGTTCTTC.

This clonotype has a handful of counts. The chain carries TRBV7-8 and TRBJ2-3; possibly TRBD1 for D (6 bases). The CDR3 extends over 17 amino acids. V shed 4 bases and J shed 1 base, with 18 bases lying between them. Germline CDR1 SGHVS, CDR2 FQNEAQ. In nucleotides, the CDR3 is TGTGCCAGCAGCTCACCAACGGGACAATTTGGCACAGATACGCAGTATTTT. Translating it yields CASSSPTGQFGTDTQYF.

The chain combines TRBV5-1 with TRBJ2-2; a possible D gene is TRBD1 (6 bases). CDR3 size: 14 residues. Germline V gene lookup returns CDR1 SGHRS and CDR2 YFSETQ. V dropped 4 bases and J dropped 7 bases, with 14 bases sitting between them. The CDR3 DNA follows: TGCGCCAGCAGCCCGGACAGTGGATTCGGGGAGCTGTTTTTT. Protein: CASSPDSGFGELFF.

This clonotype was found a few times. The V and J genes are TRBV13 and TRBJ2-6; possible D gene TRBD2, 5 bases. CDR1 and CDR2 from the germline V gene are PRHDT and FYEKMQ (reference sequence). The V and J ends lost 5 bases and 0 bases respectively, with 14 bases between them. The CDR3 length is 17 residues. The CDR3 coding sequence is TGTGCCAGCAGCGCCAGCGGCCTGAACTCTGGGGCCAACGTCCTGACTTTC. This codes for CASSASGLNSGANVLTF.

This clonotype was counted only a few times. This chain joins TRBV20-1 and TRBJ2-4; possible D gene TRBD1, 6 bases. The V gene's germline CDR1 is DFQATT and CDR2 SNEGSKA (reference sequence). This CDR3 comprises 14 residues. The V and J ends lost 6 bases and 0 bases respectively, with 12 bases between them. This CDR3 reads CSALDSLAKNIQYF. The CDR3 DNA follows: TGCAGTGCCTTGGACAGCCTAGCCAAAAACATTCAGTACTTC.

In this sample, this clonotype turned up many times. This chain joins TRBV6-2 or TRBV6-3 and TRBJ1-5; D may be TRBD1 (5 bases). V gave up 6 bases and J gave up 6 bases, with 9 bases separating them. Germline CDR1 reads MNHEY; CDR2 reads SVGEGT. The CDR3 consists of 12 residues. CDR3 nucleotides: TGTGCCAGCAGCCGCGGGACTCAGCCCCAGCATTTT. This codes for CASSRGTQPQHF.

This clonotype was seen at least ten times. The chain uses TRBV27 and TRBJ2-5, with 8 bases that match TRBD1. V lost 5 bases and J lost 4; bases outside the gene matches: 3. CDR3 length: 13 residues. Germline values: CDR1 MNHEY, CDR2 SMNVEV (reference sequence). For the CDR3, the DNA is TGTGCCAGCAGTCCCAGGGGGCCAGAGACCCAGTACTTC. This translates into CASSPRGPETQYF.

This clonotype was counted only a few times. This chain links TRBV29-1 with TRBJ2-7, with 11 bases fitting TRBD1. Germline-derived CDR1 and CDR2 are SQVTM and ANQGSEA. With V trimmed by 7 bases and J by 2 bases, 7 bases remained unmatched. This CDR3 contains 14 residues. CDR3 DNA sequence: TGCAGCGCCGTAGGGACAGGGGGTCCCTACGAGCAGTACTTC. Its translation: CSAVGTGGPYEQYF.

The gene calls are TRBV15 and TRBJ1-1; a weak D match, TRBD1 (5 bases). Germline values: CDR1 LNHNV, CDR2 YYDKDF (reference sequence). This CDR3 is built from 12 residues. The V end was cut by 5 bases, the J end by 3 bases, with 7 bases between. The CDR3 sequence is CATSGGYTEAFF. CDR3 coding DNA: TGTGCCACCAGCGGGGGATACACTGAAGCTTTCTTT.

This CDR3 is CASGTGVQPQHF. The DNA for the CDR3 is TGTGCCAGCGGGACAGGGGTGCAGCCCCAGCATTTT. The chain is built from TRBV6-2 or TRBV6-3 and TRBJ1-5; TRBD1 matches at 10 bases. The CDR3 is 12 amino acids. V shed 8 bases, J shed 7 bases, and the junction held 2 bases outside the gene matches. Germline V gene sequence: CDR1 MNHEY, CDR2 SVGEGT.

This clonotype is deemed medium-sized. The V and J genes are TRBV4-1 and TRBJ1-1; D gene unclear. The length of the CDR3 is 13 residues. CDR1 MGHRA and CDR2 YSYEKL come from the germline V gene. Trimming cost V 1 base and J 7 bases, with 10 bases left between them. The CDR3 loop is CASSQGTGSEAFF. The CDR3 DNA follows: TGCGCCAGCAGCCAAGGGACCGGGAGTGAAGCTTTCTTT.

This clonotype was observed once. The chain has TRBV7-3 and TRBJ2-5; maybe TRBD2 (5 bases). This CDR3 has 11 amino acids. Trimming pared 5 bases from V and 4 bases from J, leaving 5 bases between. CDR1 is SGHTA, CDR2 FQGTGA, per germline. CDR3 bases: TGTGCCAGCAGCGAGGGAGAGACCCAGTACTTC. It codes for CASSEGETQYF.

The chain links TRBV10-3 to TRBJ1-4; 7 nucleotides match TRBD1. The CDR3 length is 12 residues. Per the germline V gene, CDR1 is ENHRY and CDR2 is SYGVKD. In DNA form, the CDR3 reads TGTGCTACAGGGGATGGAGATGAAAAACTGTTTTTT. Protein product: CATGDGDEKLFF.

This clonotype was observed a handful of times. The V and J genes are TRBV18 and TRBJ2-1; 9 bases agree with TRBD2. Germline-derived CDR1 and CDR2 are KGHSH and LQKENI. CDR3 length equals 15 residues. Trimming took 2 bases from V and 6 from J; bases not matched to a gene: 5. This chain's CDR3 is CASSPRRGGPNEQFF. CDR3 in DNA: TGTGCCAGCTCACCAAGGCGGGGGGGCCCCAATGAGCAGTTCTTC.